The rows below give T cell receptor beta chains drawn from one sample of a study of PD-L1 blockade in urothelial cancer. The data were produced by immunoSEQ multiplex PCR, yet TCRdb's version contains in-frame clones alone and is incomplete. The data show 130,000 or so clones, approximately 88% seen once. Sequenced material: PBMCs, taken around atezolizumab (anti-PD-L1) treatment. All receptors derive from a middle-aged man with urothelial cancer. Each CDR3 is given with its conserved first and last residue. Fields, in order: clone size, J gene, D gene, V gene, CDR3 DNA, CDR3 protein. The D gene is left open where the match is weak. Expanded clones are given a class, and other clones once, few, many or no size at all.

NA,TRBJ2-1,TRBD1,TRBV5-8,TGTGCCAGCAGCTTGGTGAGAAAGGGGGCCAATGAGCAGTTCTTC,CASSLVRKGANEQFF
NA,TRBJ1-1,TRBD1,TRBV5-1,TGCGCCAGCAGCAAGGGACAGGGTTACACTGAAGCTTTCTTT,CASSKGQGYTEAFF
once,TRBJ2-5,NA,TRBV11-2,TGTGCCAGCAGCTTAGAGAACGGGGAGACCCAGTACTTC,CASSLENGETQYF
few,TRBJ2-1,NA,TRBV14,TGTGCCAGCAGCCATGGTGTCCGGGGGTCCTACAATGAGCAGTTCTTC,CASSHGVRGSYNEQFF
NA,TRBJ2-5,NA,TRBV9,TGTGCCAGCAGCGTAGGGGGGGAGGAGACCCAGTACTTC,CASSVGGEETQYF
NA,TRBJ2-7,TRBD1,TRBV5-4,TGTGCCAGCAGCTTGGCGGGACAGGTCTACGAGCAGTACTTC,CASSLAGQVYEQYF
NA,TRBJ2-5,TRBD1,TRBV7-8,TGTGCCAGCAGTAGTAGGACAGGGGGCGTTGAGACCCAGTACTTC,CASSSRTGGVETQYF
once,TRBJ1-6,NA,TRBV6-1,TGTGCCAGCGGGAGCTCCTATAATTCACCCCTCCACTTT,CASGSSYNSPLHF
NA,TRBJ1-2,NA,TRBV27,TGTGCCAGCAGTTTCAGGGCAGCTAACTATGGCTACACCTTC,CASSFRAANYGYTF
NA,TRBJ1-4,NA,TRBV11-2,TGTGCCAGCAGCGCGGGTGAAAAACTGTTTTTT,CASSAGEKLFF
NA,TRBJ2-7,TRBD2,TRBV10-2,TGCGCCAGCAGTGGCCTAGCGGGAGCCAGCGGGCAGTACTTC,CASSGLAGASGQYF
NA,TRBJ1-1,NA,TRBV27,TGTGCCAGCCCCCACACAACATTT,CASPHTTF
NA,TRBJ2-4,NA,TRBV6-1,TGTGCCAGCAGTGACAGGGGAATGGCAGACATTCAGTACTTC,CASSDRGMADIQYF
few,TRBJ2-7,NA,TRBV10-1,TGCGCCAGCAGACCGCGGGTTTTGGGGGAGCAGTACTTC,CASRPRVLGEQYF
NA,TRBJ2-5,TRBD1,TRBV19,TGTGCCACCGACAGGGGTTGGGGAGAGACCCAGTACTTC,CATDRGWGETQYF
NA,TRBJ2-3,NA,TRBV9,TGTGCCAGCAGCCCTCGTGCCGGGGGGCTGAGCACAGATACGCAGTATTTT,CASSPRAGGLSTDTQYF
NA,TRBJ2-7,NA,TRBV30,TGTGCCTGGAGCATGAGAAACAGGTTATCGTCCTACGAGCAGTACTTC,CAWSMRNRLSSYEQYF
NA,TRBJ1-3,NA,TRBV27,TGTGCCAGCAGTTTAACGGGCAGGGTATATGGAAACACCATATATTTT,CASSLTGRVYGNTIYF
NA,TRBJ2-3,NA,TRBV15,TGTGCCACCAGCAGAGGACAGGACAACACAGATACGCAGTATTTT,CATSRGQDNTDTQYF
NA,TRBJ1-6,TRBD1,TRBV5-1,TGCGCCAGCAGCTTATCACAGGGGGGGAATTCACCCCTCCACTTT,CASSLSQGGNSPLHF
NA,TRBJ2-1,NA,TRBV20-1,TGCAGTGCTAACACTAGAGATGAGCAGTTCTTC,CSANTRDEQFF
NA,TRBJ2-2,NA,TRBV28,TGTGCCAGTTCCCAACCCAGGGGTACCGGGGAGCTGTTTTTT,CASSQPRGTGELFF
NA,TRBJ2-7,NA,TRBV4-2,TGTGCCAGCAGCCAAGATGTGGGCAGATCCTACGAGCAGTACTTC,CASSQDVGRSYEQYF
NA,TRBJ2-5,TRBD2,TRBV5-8,TGTGCCAGCAGCCTCCGGACTAGCGGGAGCGAGACCCAGTACTTC,CASSLRTSGSETQYF
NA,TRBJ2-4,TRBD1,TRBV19,TGTGCCAGTAGCCCACTGTACAGGGGGCTAGCCAAAAACATTCAGTACTTC,CASSPLYRGLAKNIQYF
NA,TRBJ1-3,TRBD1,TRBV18,TGTGCCAGCTCAGGGACAGGCTCTGGAAACACCATATATTTT,CASSGTGSGNTIYF
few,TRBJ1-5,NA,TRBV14,TGTGCCAGCAGCCAAGATCATTTTCAGCCCCAGCATTTT,CASSQDHFQPQHF
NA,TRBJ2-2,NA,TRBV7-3,TGTGCCAGCAGCCAAGGACAGCTCACCGGGGAGCTGTTTTTT,CASSQGQLTGELFF
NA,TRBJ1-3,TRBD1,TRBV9,TGTGCCAGCAGCCCGCAGGGACAGGTTCCTGGAAACACCATATATTTT,CASSPQGQVPGNTIYF
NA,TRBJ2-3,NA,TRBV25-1,TGTGCCAGCAGTGAATCGGGCCGGGAGTTAGATACGCAGTATTTT,CASSESGRELDTQYF
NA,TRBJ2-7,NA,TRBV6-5,TGTGCCAGCAGACCCGTACAGTGGACCTACGAGCAGTACTTC,CASRPVQWTYEQYF
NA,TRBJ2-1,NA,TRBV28,TGTGCCAGCAGTTTACCTGGCGCGCGGCGGAATGAGCAGTTCTTC,CASSLPGARRNEQFF
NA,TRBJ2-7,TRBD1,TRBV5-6,TGTGCCAGCAGCCGAAGACAGGGATCTATGGGCAACGAGCAGTACTTC,CASSRRQGSMGNEQYF
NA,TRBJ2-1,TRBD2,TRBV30,TGTGCCCGTGGACTAGCGGGTTACAATGAGCAGTTCTTC,CARGLAGYNEQFF
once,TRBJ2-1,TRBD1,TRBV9,TGTGCCAGCAGCGTAGACAGGGGGTCCTACAATGAGCAGTTCTTC,CASSVDRGSYNEQFF
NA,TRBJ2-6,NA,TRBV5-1,TGCGCCAGCAGCTTGGCAAATTCTGGGGCCAACGTCCTGACTTTC,CASSLANSGANVLTF
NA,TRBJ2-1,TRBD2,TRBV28,TGTGCCAGCAGTTTAACCCCCTTATTAAGCGGGAGTAACAATGAGCAGTTCTTC,CASSLTPLLSGSNNEQFF
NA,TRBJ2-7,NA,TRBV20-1,TGCAGTGCTAGGGCACCCTACGAGCAGTACTTC,CSARAPYEQYF
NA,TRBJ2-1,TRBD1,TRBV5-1,TGCGCCAGCAGCTTGGCCCGGGACAGTTACTCCTACAATGAGCAGTTCTTC,CASSLARDSYSYNEQFF
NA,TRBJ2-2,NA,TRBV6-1,TGTGCCAGCAGTTTAACAGGGTCCACCGGGGAGCTGTTTTTT,CASSLTGSTGELFF
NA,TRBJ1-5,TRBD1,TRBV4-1,TGCGCCAGCAGCCTCCGCACAGGGGGAAATCAGCCCCAGCATTTT,CASSLRTGGNQPQHF
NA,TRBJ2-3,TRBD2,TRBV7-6,TGTGCCAGCAGCTTAGTTGGGACTAGTAATATGGATACGCAGTATTTT,CASSLVGTSNMDTQYF
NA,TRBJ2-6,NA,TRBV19,TGTGCCAGTAGTATCCTGGGCAGTGGGGCCAACGTCCTGACTTTC,CASSILGSGANVLTF
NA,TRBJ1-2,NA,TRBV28,TGTGCCAGCAGTTTAGCAGGGTTCGGCTACACCTTC,CASSLAGFGYTF
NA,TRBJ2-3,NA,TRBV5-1,TGCGCCAGCAGCTTGGATTCGGTCGATACGCAGTATTTT,CASSLDSVDTQYF
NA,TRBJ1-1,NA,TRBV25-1,TGTGCCAGCAGTGAAAGCTACACTGAAGCTTTCTTT,CASSESYTEAFF
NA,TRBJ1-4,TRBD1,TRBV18,TGTGCCAGCTCAATCGAACGACAGGGAATCACTAATGAAAAACTGTTTTTT,CASSIERQGITNEKLFF
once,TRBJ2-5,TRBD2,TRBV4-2,TGTGCCAGCAGCCAAGATTTCGGACTAGCGGGAGGAGAGACCCAGTACTTC,CASSQDFGLAGGETQYF
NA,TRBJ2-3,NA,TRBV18,TGTGCCAGCTCACCAGTCGGCAGCAAGCGGGCAGATACGCAGTATTTT,CASSPVGSKRADTQYF
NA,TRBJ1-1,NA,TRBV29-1,TGCAGCGTTGAGTGGTACGGGAACGCTTTCTTT,CSVEWYGNAFF
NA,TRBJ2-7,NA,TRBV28,TGTGCCAGCAGAATAGGAGGGGCTTACGAGCAGTACTTC,CASRIGGAYEQYF
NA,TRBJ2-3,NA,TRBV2,TGTGCCAGCAAACAGGCCGACGTACCCACAGATACGCAGTATTTT,CASKQADVPTDTQYF